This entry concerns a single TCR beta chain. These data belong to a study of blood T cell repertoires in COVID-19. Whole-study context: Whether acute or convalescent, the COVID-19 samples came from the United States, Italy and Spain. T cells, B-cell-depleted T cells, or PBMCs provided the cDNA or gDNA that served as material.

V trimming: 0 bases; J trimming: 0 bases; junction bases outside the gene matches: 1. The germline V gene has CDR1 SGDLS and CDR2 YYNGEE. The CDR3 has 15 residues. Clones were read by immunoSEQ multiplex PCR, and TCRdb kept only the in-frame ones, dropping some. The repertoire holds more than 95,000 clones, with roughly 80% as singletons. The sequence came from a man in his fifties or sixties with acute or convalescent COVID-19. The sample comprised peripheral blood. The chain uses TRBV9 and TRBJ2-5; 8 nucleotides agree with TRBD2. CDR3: CASSVGGLDQETQYF. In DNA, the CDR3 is TGTGCCAGCAGCGTAGGGGGACTAGACCAAGAGACCCAGTACTTC.